This is a list of T cell receptor beta chains from one sample in a study of cytomegalovirus exposure and HLA in healthy donors. Produced via immunoSEQ multiplex PCR; TCRdb's table is partial and in-frame only. The table records more than 90,000 clones, under 85% of them present only once. The specimen sequenced was PBMCs. The receptors here all came from a woman aged 40 to 55 in good health and CMV-seronegative. Each CDR3 is given with its conserved first and last residue. A D gene is named only where the DNA matches it firmly. For some rows the clone size is stated as once, few or many, or as a class when expanded; others skip it.

cdr3_aa: CASSSGLAGGPGEQYF
cdr3_nt: TGTGCCAGCAGCTCCGGACTAGCGGGGGGGCCGGGCGAGCAGTACTTC
clone_size: .
j_call: TRBJ2-7
d_call: TRBD2
v_call: TRBV11-1

cdr3_aa: CASSLAGSGNTIYF
cdr3_nt: TGCGCCAGCAGCTTGGCGGGTTCTGGAAACACCATATATTTT
clone_size: .
j_call: TRBJ1-3
d_call: .
v_call: TRBV5-1

cdr3_aa: CASSLKWSPGNEQFF
cdr3_nt: TGTGCCAGCAGCTTAAAGTGGTCCCCCGGGAATGAGCAGTTCTTC
clone_size: .
j_call: TRBJ2-1
d_call: .
v_call: TRBV7-3

cdr3_aa: CASSTPGQGRHNEKLFF
cdr3_nt: TGTGCCAGTAGTACCCCGGGACAGGGGCGTCATAATGAAAAACTGTTTTTT
clone_size: once
j_call: TRBJ1-4
d_call: TRBD1
v_call: TRBV19

cdr3_aa: CASSRAGPGGGGYTF
cdr3_nt: TGTGCCAGCAGCCGGGCGGGTCCCGGTGGCGGCGGCTACACCTTC
clone_size: few
j_call: TRBJ1-2
d_call: .
v_call: TRBV7-2

cdr3_aa: CASSAPGQGEYNEQYF
cdr3_nt: TGTGCCAGCAGTGCTCCCGGACAGGGGGAGTACAACGAGCAGTACTTC
clone_size: .
j_call: TRBJ2-7
d_call: TRBD1
v_call: TRBV2

cdr3_aa: CASSLLASSTDTQYF
cdr3_nt: TGCGCCAGCAGCTTACTAGCGTCTAGCACAGATACGCAGTATTTT
clone_size: .
j_call: TRBJ2-3
d_call: TRBD2
v_call: TRBV5-1

cdr3_aa: CASSYGQANGEYF
cdr3_nt: TGTGCCAGCAGTTACGGTCAGGCAAACGGCGAGTACTTC
clone_size: few
j_call: TRBJ2-7
d_call: .
v_call: TRBV6-5

cdr3_aa: CASSILPGAGANVLTF
cdr3_nt: TGTGCCAGTAGTATTCTCCCGGGGGCTGGGGCCAACGTCCTGACTTTC
clone_size: .
j_call: TRBJ2-6
d_call: .
v_call: TRBV19

cdr3_aa: CASSPLASTHEQYF
cdr3_nt: TGTGCCAGCAGCCCACTGGCTAGTACCCACGAGCAGTACTTC
clone_size: .
j_call: TRBJ2-7
d_call: .
v_call: TRBV7-9

cdr3_aa: CASRPGLAGVPTQYF
cdr3_nt: TGTGCCAGCAGGCCGGGACTAGCGGGGGTTCCCACGCAGTATTTT
clone_size: .
j_call: TRBJ2-3
d_call: TRBD2
v_call: TRBV2

cdr3_aa: CASSLGSSGSYEQYF
cdr3_nt: TGTGCCAGCAGCTTGGGGTCCAGCGGGTCCTACGAGCAGTACTTC
clone_size: .
j_call: TRBJ2-7
d_call: .
v_call: TRBV5-4

cdr3_aa: CSSSPPGLGGVEQYF
cdr3_nt: TGTTCCAGCAGCCCGCCCGGGTTAGGGGGTGTCGAGCAGTACTTC
clone_size: .
j_call: TRBJ2-7
d_call: .
v_call: TRBV7-9

cdr3_aa: CASSLDPVMNTEAFF
cdr3_nt: TGCGCCAGCAGCTTGGATCCAGTCATGAACACTGAAGCTTTCTTT
clone_size: .
j_call: TRBJ1-1
d_call: .
v_call: TRBV5-1

cdr3_aa: CSAEAAYEQYF
cdr3_nt: TGCAGTGCCGAGGCCGCCTACGAGCAGTACTTC
clone_size: .
j_call: TRBJ2-7
d_call: .
v_call: TRBV20-1

cdr3_aa: CASSIEYIGNTEAFF
cdr3_nt: TGTGCCAGTAGTATAGAGTACATTGGTAACACTGAAGCTTTCTTT
clone_size: .
j_call: TRBJ1-1
d_call: .
v_call: TRBV19

cdr3_aa: CASSLASGRANEQFF
cdr3_nt: TGTGCCAGCAGCTTAGCTAGCGGGAGGGCCAATGAGCAGTTCTTC
clone_size: .
j_call: TRBJ2-1
d_call: TRBD2
v_call: TRBV7-6

cdr3_aa: CAISDGTGAFF
cdr3_nt: TGTGCCATCAGTGACGGGACAGGAGCTTTCTTT
clone_size: .
j_call: TRBJ1-1
d_call: TRBD1
v_call: TRBV10-3

cdr3_aa: CSSSLETATNEKLFF
cdr3_nt: TGTTCCAGCAGCTTAGAAACAGCAACTAATGAAAAACTGTTTTTT
clone_size: once
j_call: TRBJ1-4
d_call: .
v_call: TRBV7-9

cdr3_aa: CASSSLAGGQETQYF
cdr3_nt: TGTGCCAGCAGTTCCCTAGCGGGGGGCCAAGAGACCCAGTACTTC
clone_size: .
j_call: TRBJ2-5
d_call: TRBD2
v_call: TRBV7-9

cdr3_aa: CASSLNKRAVYNEQFF
cdr3_nt: TGTGCCAGCAGCTTAAACAAGCGGGCCGTTTACAATGAGCAGTTCTTC
clone_size: .
j_call: TRBJ2-1
d_call: .
v_call: TRBV7-8

cdr3_aa: CASSGLTGGDQPQHF
cdr3_nt: TGTGCCAGCAGTGGCCTGACAGGGGGGGATCAGCCCCAGCATTTT
clone_size: once
j_call: TRBJ1-5
d_call: TRBD1
v_call: TRBV6-1

cdr3_aa: CASSIGLAGGTDTQYF
cdr3_nt: TGTGCCAGCAGCATCGGACTAGCGGGGGGGACAGATACGCAGTATTTT
clone_size: .
j_call: TRBJ2-3
d_call: TRBD2
v_call: TRBV7-2

cdr3_aa: CASSPRGTGLSLAKNIQYF
cdr3_nt: TGTGCCAGCAGCCCGAGGGGGACAGGGTTATCACTAGCCAAAAACATTCAGTACTTC
clone_size: .
j_call: TRBJ2-4
d_call: TRBD1
v_call: TRBV7-2

cdr3_aa: CASSNKLAGVYNEQFF
cdr3_nt: TGTGCCAGCAGTAATAAACTAGCGGGAGTCTACAATGAGCAGTTCTTC
clone_size: .
j_call: TRBJ2-1
d_call: TRBD2
v_call: TRBV2

cdr3_aa: CASSRRGQESYEQYF
cdr3_nt: TGTGCCAGCAGTCGAAGGGGCCAGGAATCCTACGAGCAGTACTTC
clone_size: .
j_call: TRBJ2-7
d_call: .
v_call: TRBV6-1

cdr3_aa: CASSHKLGMNYNEQFF
cdr3_nt: TGTGCCAGTAGCCATAAACTAGGGATGAACTACAATGAGCAGTTCTTC
clone_size: .
j_call: TRBJ2-1
d_call: .
v_call: TRBV19

cdr3_aa: CATSRDSLGQGDTEAFF
cdr3_nt: TGTGCCACCAGCAGAGATAGTTTGGGACAGGGAGACACTGAAGCTTTCTTT
clone_size: .
j_call: TRBJ1-1
d_call: TRBD1
v_call: TRBV15

cdr3_aa: CASSGELRQSDDRGGEKLFF
cdr3_nt: TGTGCCAGCAGCGGTGAACTTCGCCAATCTGACGACAGGGGAGGTGAAAAACTGTTTTTT
clone_size: .
j_call: TRBJ1-4
d_call: .
v_call: TRBV12-1

cdr3_aa: CASSPRHTGANVLTF
cdr3_nt: TGTGCCAGCAGTCCGAGACATACTGGGGCCAACGTCCTGACTTTC
clone_size: .
j_call: TRBJ2-6
d_call: .
v_call: TRBV6-5

cdr3_aa: CASTYTGQGYEQYF
cdr3_nt: TGTGCCAGCACGTATACGGGACAGGGCTACGAGCAGTACTTC
clone_size: once
j_call: TRBJ2-7
d_call: TRBD1
v_call: TRBV28

cdr3_aa: CASSLSGGLSYEQYF
cdr3_nt: TGCGCCAGCAGCCTTAGCGGGGGACTCTCCTACGAGCAGTACTTC
clone_size: .
j_call: TRBJ2-7
d_call: TRBD2
v_call: TRBV5-1

cdr3_aa: CAISKSSGREETQYF
cdr3_nt: TGTGCCATCAGCAAATCTAGCGGGAGGGAAGAGACCCAGTACTTC
clone_size: .
j_call: TRBJ2-5
d_call: TRBD2
v_call: TRBV10-3

cdr3_aa: CASSPLTSGGLGNEQFF
cdr3_nt: TGTGCCAGCTCACCCCTGACTAGCGGGGGATTAGGGAATGAGCAGTTCTTC
clone_size: .
j_call: TRBJ2-1
d_call: TRBD2
v_call: TRBV18

cdr3_aa: CASSNGGNEQFF
cdr3_nt: TGTGCCAGCAGTAACGGGGGGAATGAGCAGTTCTTC
clone_size: few
j_call: TRBJ2-1
d_call: TRBD2
v_call: TRBV27

cdr3_aa: CASSPRGGRDTQYF
cdr3_nt: TGTGCCAGCAGTCCGCGTGGGGGCCGTGATACGCAGTATTTT
clone_size: .
j_call: TRBJ2-3
d_call: .
v_call: TRBV6-5

cdr3_aa: CASSSGTGNYNEQFF
cdr3_nt: TGTGCCAGTAGTTCCGGGACAGGTAACTACAATGAGCAGTTCTTC
clone_size: .
j_call: TRBJ2-1
d_call: TRBD1
v_call: TRBV19

cdr3_aa: CASSYSGGKGEKLFF
cdr3_nt: TGTGCCAGCAGTTATAGCGGGGGGAAGGGGGAAAAACTGTTTTTT
clone_size: .
j_call: TRBJ1-4
d_call: .
v_call: TRBV6-5

cdr3_aa: CASGPSAVQETQYF
cdr3_nt: TGTGCCAGCGGTCCTAGCGCCGTACAAGAGACCCAGTACTTC
clone_size: .
j_call: TRBJ2-5
d_call: .
v_call: TRBV28

cdr3_aa: CASSEWTTTEQFF
cdr3_nt: TGTGCCAGCAGTGAATGGACGACTACAGAGCAGTTCTTC
clone_size: .
j_call: TRBJ2-1
d_call: .
v_call: TRBV6-1

cdr3_aa: CASSTGAHVETQYF
cdr3_nt: TGTGCCAGCAGCACGGGAGCGCATGTCGAGACCCAGTACTTC
clone_size: .
j_call: TRBJ2-5
d_call: .
v_call: TRBV6-5

cdr3_aa: CASSEADRGETQYF
cdr3_nt: TGTGCCAGCAGTGAAGCGGACAGGGGTGAGACCCAGTACTTC
clone_size: .
j_call: TRBJ2-5
d_call: TRBD1
v_call: TRBV6-1

cdr3_aa: CASSSLTGWGSTDTQYF
cdr3_nt: TGTGCCAGCAGCTCCTTGACAGGTTGGGGATCCACGGATACGCAGTATTTT
clone_size: .
j_call: TRBJ2-3
d_call: .
v_call: TRBV5-6

cdr3_aa: CASSLGRGFNNEQFF
cdr3_nt: TGTGCCAGCAGCTTAGGCAGGGGATTTAACAATGAGCAGTTCTTC
clone_size: .
j_call: TRBJ2-1
d_call: .
v_call: TRBV7-3